Following are 23 T cell receptor beta chains from one sample sequenced in a study of blood T cell repertoires in COVID-19. The assay was immunoSEQ multiplex PCR, and TCRdb's table has in-frame clones only and misses some. The sample lists approximately 300,000 clones, about 90% occurring once. Sequences were obtained from peripheral blood. The source is a woman between 40 and 50 years old with COVID-19, enrolled during active disease.

The chain recombines TRBV19 with TRBJ2-2; 9 nucleotides agree with TRBD1. Germline trimming cut 11 bases from V and 2 bases from J; bases unmatched to any gene: 12. CDR1 and CDR2 from the germline V gene are LNHDA and SQIVND (reference sequence). This CDR3 is 16 amino acids long. The chain's CDR3 is CASSIRDRVNTGELFF. CDR3 DNA: TGTGCCTCCAGTATACGGGACAGGGTAAACACCGGGGAGCTGTTTTTT. Full variable domain (remainder filled in from reference TRBV19 and TRBJ2-2): DGGITQSPKYLFRKEGQNVTLSCEQNLNHDAMYWYRQDPGQGLRLIYYSQIVNDFQKGDIAEGYSVSREKKESFPLTVTSAQKNPTAFYLCASSIRDRVNTGELFFGEGSRLTVL.

This sequence joins TRBV9 and TRBJ2-3, with 7 nucleotides matching TRBD2. This CDR3 region has 14 residues. V shed 2 bases and J 7 bases; nucleotides not matched to a gene: 7. Germline assignment: CDR1 SGDLS and CDR2 YYNGEE. The CDR3 region is CASSVGREQNTQYF. In nucleotides, the CDR3 is TGTGCCAGCAGCGTGGGGCGGGAGCAAAATACGCAGTATTTT.

This clone has a single count. This rearrangement joins TRBV18 to TRBJ1-1, with D possibly TRBD1 on 6 matching bases. Trimming took 3 bases from V and 5 from J, leaving 16 bases between them. The germline V gene has CDR1 KGHSH and CDR2 LQKENI. The CDR3 length is 15 residues. The CDR3 loop reads CASSPLQGRGTEAFF. As DNA, the CDR3 is TGTGCCAGCTCACCGTTACAGGGAAGAGGGACTGAAGCTTTCTTT.

This clone showed up just a few times. V usage is TRBV6-1 and J usage is TRBJ1-5; D is ambiguous. This CDR3 has 16 residues. CDR1 is MNHNS and CDR2 is SASEGT in the germline V gene. V lost 4 bases, J lost 2 bases, and 15 bases lay in between. CDR3 bases: TGTGCCAGCAGTGCCCGAGCTCCCGGAGGCAATCAGCCCCAGCATTTT. Residues: CASSARAPGGNQPQHF.

V and J are TRBV5-6 and TRBJ2-1; 7 nucleotides agree with TRBD2. The V gene end was trimmed by 2 bases and the J gene end by 0 bases; junction bases not matched to a gene: 2. Germline lookup yields CDR1 SGHDT and CDR2 YYEEEE. The CDR3 consists of 15 residues. The CDR3 nucleotides are TGTGCCAGCAGCTTTGGCGGGAGCTCCTACAATGAGCAGTTCTTC. It translates to CASSFGGSSYNEQFF.

The chain is built from TRBV27 and TRBJ2-1, with D perhaps matching TRBD2 (5 bases). The germline V and J ends were trimmed by 5 bases and 6 bases, with 14 bases remaining between them. CDR1 is MNHEY and CDR2 is SMNVEV in the germline V gene (reference sequence). The CDR3 length is 14 residues. The CDR3 sequence is CASSASSYGNEQFF. In nucleotides, the CDR3 is TGTGCCAGCAGTGCTAGCAGTTACGGCAATGAGCAGTTCTTC.

V usage is TRBV5-6 and J usage is TRBJ2-7, with a weak D call TRBD1 (6 bases). The germline gives CDR1 SGHDT, CDR2 YYEEEE. CDR3 length: 14 amino acids. V lost 4 bases and J lost 4, with 15 bases in between. CDR3 sequence reads: CASSPEDSLYEQYF. The CDR3 nucleotides read TGTGCCAGCAGCCCCGAGGACAGTCTATACGAGCAGTACTTC.

J is TRBJ2-1 and V is TRBV9; TRBD2 matches 13 bases. The CDR3 has 15 amino acids. V gave up 3 bases and J gave up 9 bases; unmatched junction bases: 6. Germline CDR1 and CDR2: SGDLS and YYNGEE. CDR3 in amino acids: CASSGPTSGRAEQFF. CDR3 DNA: TGTGCCAGCAGCGGACCTACTAGCGGGAGGGCTGAGCAGTTCTTC. Complete variable domain (other parts from reference TRBV9 and TRBJ2-1): DSGVTQTPKHLITATGQRVTLRCSPRSGDLSVYWYQQSLDQGLQFLIQYYNGEERAKGNILERFSAQQFPDLHSELNLSSLELGDSALYFCASSGPTSGRAEQFFGPGTRLTVL.

This chain connects TRBV27 to TRBJ2-1; 14 nucleotides match TRBD2. Germline-derived CDR1 and CDR2 are MNHEY and SMNVEV (reference sequence). The length of the CDR3 is 15 residues. V shed 3 bases and J 10 bases; nucleotides not matched to a gene: 5. CDR3 DNA: TGTGCCAGCAGTTTTGGGACTAGCGGGAGAAGAGAGCAGTTCTTC. Its translation: CASSFGTSGRREQFF.

A few counts support this clone. The chain combines TRBV18 with TRBJ1-1; D ambiguous. The V gene's germline CDR1 is KGHSH and CDR2 LQKENI. The CDR3 has 15 amino acids. The V gene lost 1 base and the J gene lost 1 base, with 10 bases spanning the gap. As DNA, the CDR3 is TGTGCCAGCTCACCACGGTCGAGGCAGAACACTGAAGCTTTCTTT. Residues: CASSPRSRQNTEAFF.

This clone was detected a few times. The CDR3 nucleotides read TGTGCCAGTAGTGGCAGACAGGAGGTATATCAGCCCCAGCATTTT. Residues: CASSGRQEVYQPQHF. The gene calls are TRBV19 and TRBJ1-5; TRBD1 is a possible D gene (6 bases). V was cut by 5 bases and J by 5 bases, with 16 bases left in between. Germline CDR1 reads LNHDA; CDR2 reads SQIVND (reference sequence). The CDR3 spans 15 residues.

The chain has TRBV6-2 or TRBV6-3 and TRBJ1-5; 10 bases map to TRBD1. V lost 5 bases and J lost 7; bases outside the gene matches: 11. This CDR3 has 16 residues. Per germline, CDR1 MNHEY and CDR2 SVGEGT. CDR3 protein: CASSDPGTGVVQPQHF. The CDR3 DNA follows: TGTGCCAGCAGTGACCCCGGGACAGGGGTAGTCCAGCCCCAGCATTTT.

The chain has TRBV11-1 and TRBJ2-2; the match to TRBD1 covers 11 bases. V was clipped by 4 bases and J by 5 bases; unmatched bases: 3. CDR3 size: 15 residues. Looked up from germline, CDR1 is SGHAT and CDR2 is FQDESV (reference sequence). As DNA, the CDR3 is TGTGCCAGCAGCTCCCGGGACAGGGGGACCGGGGAGCTGTTTTTT. It is translated as CASSSRDRGTGELFF.

This clone has just one count. This sample includes further DNA sequences coding for the same CDR3. The V and J genes are TRBV18 and TRBJ2-2, with D maybe TRBD1 (5 bases). CDR3 size: 16 residues. Per the germline V gene, CDR1 is KGHSH and CDR2 is LQKENI. V was clipped by 1 base and J by 0 bases, with 9 bases between them. The CDR3 here is CASSPLSGTNTGELFF. The CDR3 coding sequence is TGTGCCAGCTCACCACTTTCAGGGACGAACACCGGGGAGCTGTTTTTT.

This clone appeared a few times. This chain joins TRBV6-6 and TRBJ1-1; TRBD1 is a possible D gene (6 bases). The germline V and J ends were trimmed by 6 bases and 7 bases, with 18 bases remaining between them. This CDR3 spans 14 amino acids. CDR1 is MNHNY, CDR2 SVGAGI, per germline (reference sequence). CDR3 sequence reads: CASRSPGDMSEAFF. The CDR3 coding sequence is TGTGCCAGCAGGTCCCCCGGGGACATGAGTGAAGCTTTCTTT.

This chain links TRBV11-2 with TRBJ1-2; 8 bases fit TRBD1. CDR1 and CDR2 (germline): SGHAT, FQNNGV. The ends lost 5 bases at V and 9 bases at J; junction bases unmatched: 8. The CDR3 length is 13 residues. The CDR3 region is CASSPDRVGSYTF. The CDR3 bases are TGTGCCAGCAGCCCGGACAGGGTGGGGAGCTACACCTTC. Variable domain in full (rest from reference TRBV11-2 and TRBJ1-2): EAGVAQSPRYKIIEKRQSVAFWCNPISGHATLYWYQQILGQGPKLLIQFQNNGVVDDSQLPKDRFSAERLKGVDSTLKIQPAKLEDSAVYLCASSPDRVGSYTFGSGTRLTVV.

This sequence joins TRBV2 and TRBJ1-5; D is perhaps TRBD1 (6 bases). The germline gives CDR1 SNHLY, CDR2 FYNNEI. The CDR3 length is 13 residues. The V gene lost 6 bases and the J gene lost 11 bases, with 17 bases spanning the gap. In nucleotides, the CDR3 is TGTGCCAGCAGAGGAACGGCAGGGGCAGCCCAGCATTTT. It yields the protein CASRGTAGAAQHF.

The chain uses TRBV7-2 and TRBJ1-6; D call uncertain. The CDR3 consists of 13 residues. Trimming removed 1 base from V and 10 bases from J, with 8 bases in between. Germline CDR1 is SGHTA and CDR2 is FQGNSA. The CDR3 nucleotides read TGTGCCAGCAGCTTAGATCCGGGGTCACCCCTCCACTTT. It codes for CASSLDPGSPLHF. The full variable domain, its missing parts supplied by reference TRBV7-2 and TRBJ1-6, is GAGVSQSPSNKVTEKGKDVELRCDPISGHTALYWYRQSLGQGLEFLIYFQGNSAPDKSGLPSDRFSAERTGGSVSTLTIQRTQQEDSAVYLCASSLDPGSPLHFGNGTRLTVT.

The chain combines TRBV19 with TRBJ1-5, with TRBD1 as a possible D gene (6 bases). The CDR3 sequence is 15 residues long. Germline assignment: CDR1 LNHDA and CDR2 SQIVND (reference sequence). V was shortened by 7 bases and J by 5 bases, with 18 bases between the two germline ends. The CDR3 sequence is CASKKGGRGDQPQHF. The CDR3 nucleotides read TGTGCCAGTAAAAAAGGGGGGAGGGGAGATCAGCCCCAGCATTTT.

The rearrangement joins TRBV18 to TRBJ1-1, with 7 nucleotides matching TRBD1. With V trimmed by 3 bases and J by 5 bases, 3 bases remained unmatched. The V gene's germline CDR1 is KGHSH and CDR2 LQKENI. This CDR3 is built from 13 residues. The DNA for the CDR3 is TGTGCCAGCTCACCCAGGGACAGAACTGAAGCTTTCTTT. This gives the protein CASSPRDRTEAFF.

The chain employs TRBV6-6 and TRBJ2-1; possible D gene TRBD1, 6 bases. CDR3 length equals 15 residues. Between the trimmed V and J ends, which lost 3 bases and 4 bases, there was a span of 13 bases. Germline V lookup: CDR1 MNHNY, CDR2 SVGAGI (reference sequence). CDR3 DNA sequence: TGTGCCAGCAGTTATGGGGACATAGAATACAATGAGCAGTTCTTC. Its protein is CASSYGDIEYNEQFF.

The V call is TRBV6-5, the J call TRBJ1-1, with a weak D call TRBD1 (6 bases). Trimming left V 4 bases short and J 6 bases short, with 12 bases between. The CDR3 is 13 amino acids. The V gene's germline CDR1 is MNHEY and CDR2 SVGAGI. The CDR3 DNA reads TGTGCCAGCAGTTCCCACAGGGTAGCTGAAGCTTTCTTT. Translation: CASSSHRVAEAFF.

The chain links TRBV14 to TRBJ2-6; no firm D call. V was clipped by 5 bases and J by 0 bases, with 8 bases between them. This CDR3 is built from 15 residues. Germline assignment: CDR1 SGHDN and CDR2 FVKESK. In DNA, the CDR3 is TGTGCCAGCAGCACCCACGGCTCTGGGGCCAACGTCCTGACTTTC. Protein sequence: CASSTHGSGANVLTF.